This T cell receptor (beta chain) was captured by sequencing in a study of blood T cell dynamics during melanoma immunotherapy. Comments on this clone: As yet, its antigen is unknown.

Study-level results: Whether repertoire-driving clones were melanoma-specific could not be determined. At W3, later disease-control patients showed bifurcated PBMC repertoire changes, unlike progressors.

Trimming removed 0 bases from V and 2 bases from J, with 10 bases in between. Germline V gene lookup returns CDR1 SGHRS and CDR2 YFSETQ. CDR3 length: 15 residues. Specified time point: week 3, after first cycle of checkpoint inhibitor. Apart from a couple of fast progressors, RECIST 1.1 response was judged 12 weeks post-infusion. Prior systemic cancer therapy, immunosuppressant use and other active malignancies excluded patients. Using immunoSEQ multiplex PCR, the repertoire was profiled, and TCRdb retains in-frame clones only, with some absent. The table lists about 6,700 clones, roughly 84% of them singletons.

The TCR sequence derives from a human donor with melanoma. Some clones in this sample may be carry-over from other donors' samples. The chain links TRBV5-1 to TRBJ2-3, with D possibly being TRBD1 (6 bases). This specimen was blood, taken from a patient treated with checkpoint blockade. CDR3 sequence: CASSLEAGVTDTQYF. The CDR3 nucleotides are TGCGCCAGCAGCTTGGAGGCAGGGGTCACAGATACGCAGTATTTT.